These T cell receptor beta chains were read from a single sample in a study of shared clonotypes between healthy human individuals. The repertoire was sequenced with immunoSEQ multiplex PCR; TCRdb's copy has only in-frame clones and lacks some. The sample lists 1.6 million or so clones; 95% to 97% were seen once. The sample was naive CD4+ T cells sorted from blood. All receptors derive from a man under 40 in good health. The CDR3 runs from the conserved cysteine through the conserved F or W. The order of the fields is D gene, J gene, V gene, clone size, CDR3 protein. D genes are given only for firm matches. Expanded clones are given a class, and other clones once, few, many or no size at all.

- | TRBJ1-3 | TRBV9 | - | CASSPNALGNTIYF
TRBD2 | TRBJ2-2 | TRBV28 | - | CASPSGNTGELFF
- | TRBJ2-3 | TRBV11-2 | - | CASSSRGWQITDTQYF
TRBD1 | TRBJ1-2 | TRBV19 | - | CASSMGDRGSYSYTF
- | TRBJ1-4 | TRBV29-1 | - | CSATLLAREKLFF
- | TRBJ1-1 | TRBV7-2 | - | CASSSIGNTEAFF
- | TRBJ2-5 | TRBV20-1 | - | CSAQTGETQYF
- | TRBJ2-5 | TRBV29-1 | - | CSVGTGVGQETQYF
TRBD1 | TRBJ2-7 | TRBV25-1 | - | CASSPGQGAYEQYF
- | TRBJ2-5 | TRBV5-3 | - | CARSQTSRKVVQETQYF
TRBD1 | TRBJ1-1 | TRBV19 | - | CASRSGTGPPGHTEAFF
- | TRBJ2-7 | TRBV13 | - | CASSVLGGGLRQNEQYF
TRBD1 | TRBJ2-1 | TRBV9 | - | CASSLDRDRGGYEQFF
- | TRBJ1-2 | TRBV6-5 | - | CASSSTGSGYTF
- | TRBJ2-4 | TRBV14 | - | CASSQEWYQYF
- | TRBJ2-1 | TRBV7-6 | once | CASSRTTIRQVHEQFF
- | TRBJ1-4 | TRBV21-1 | - | CASSNQQHSSLFF
TRBD1 | TRBJ1-2 | TRBV5-4 | - | CASSFEGANYGYTF
TRBD2 | TRBJ2-5 | TRBV5-1 | - | CASSALAGQETQYF